This T cell receptor beta chain was observed in a study of cytomegalovirus exposure and HLA in healthy donors. Study in general: Across some 400 genotyped donors, about 81% landed in the Caucasian-associated ancestry cluster.

This clone was recorded only once. Its antigen is as yet unknown. Vbeta (60) and Jbeta (13) primers were used in the PCR. Original data processing: Unique TCR beta chains totaled 65 million to 95 million in a later count, with about 11 million of them shared. The repertoire was sequenced with immunoSEQ multiplex PCR; TCRdb's copy has only in-frame clones and lacks some. The V and J calls and clone size come from that table; D and trimming were worked out from the DNA. In the table there are tens of thousands of clones, 65% to 80% of which are singletons. This cohort consisted of healthy bone marrow donors. Findings of the study overall: Later analysis demonstrated an association between a missense DCLRE1C variant and TCR beta V- and J-gene trimming.

CDR1 is SGHNT, CDR2 YYREEE, per germline (reference sequence). Trimming at V came to 3 bases and at J to 1 base, leaving 9 bases not matched to a gene. The CDR3 length is 16 residues. J is TRBJ1-1 and V is TRBV5-4, with 7 bases that match TRBD1. This clonotype originated in a man younger than 40 in good health and CMV-seronegative. Specimen: PBMCs. Written as DNA, the CDR3 is TGTGCCAGCAGCTCCCGAGAGGGGGCGGGGAACACTGAAGCTTTCTTT. Translating gives CASSSREGAGNTEAFF.